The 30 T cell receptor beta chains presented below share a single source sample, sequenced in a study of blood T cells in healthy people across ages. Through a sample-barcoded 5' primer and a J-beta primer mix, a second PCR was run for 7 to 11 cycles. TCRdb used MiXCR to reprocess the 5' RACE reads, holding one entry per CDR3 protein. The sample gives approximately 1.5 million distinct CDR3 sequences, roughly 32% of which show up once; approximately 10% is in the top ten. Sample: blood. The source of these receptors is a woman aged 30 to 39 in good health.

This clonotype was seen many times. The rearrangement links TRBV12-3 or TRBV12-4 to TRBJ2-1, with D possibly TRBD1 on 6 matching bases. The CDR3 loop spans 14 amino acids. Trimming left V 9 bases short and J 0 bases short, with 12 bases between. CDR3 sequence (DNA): TGTGCCAGTTGCCCAGGGGTCTCCTACAATGAGCAGTTCTTC. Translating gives CASCPGVSYNEQFF.

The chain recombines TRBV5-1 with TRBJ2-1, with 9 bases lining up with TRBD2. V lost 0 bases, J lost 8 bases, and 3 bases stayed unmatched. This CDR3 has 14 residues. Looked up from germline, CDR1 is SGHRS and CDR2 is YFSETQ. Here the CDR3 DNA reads TGCGCCAGCAGCTTGGCCGGGACTAGCTATGAGCAGTTCTTC. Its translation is CASSLAGTSYEQFF.

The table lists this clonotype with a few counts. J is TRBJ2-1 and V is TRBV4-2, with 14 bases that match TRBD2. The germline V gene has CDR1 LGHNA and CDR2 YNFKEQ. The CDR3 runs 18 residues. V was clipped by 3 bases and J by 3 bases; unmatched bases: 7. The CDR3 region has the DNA TGTGCCAGCAGCCAGCCGGGACTAGCGGGAGACCACTACAATGAGCAGTTCTTC. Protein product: CASSQPGLAGDHYNEQFF.

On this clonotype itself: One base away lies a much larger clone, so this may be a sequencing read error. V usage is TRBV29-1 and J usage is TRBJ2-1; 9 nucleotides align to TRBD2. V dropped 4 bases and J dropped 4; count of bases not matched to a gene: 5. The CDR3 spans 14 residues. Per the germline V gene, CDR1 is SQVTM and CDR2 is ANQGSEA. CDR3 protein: CSVVRLAGYNEQFF. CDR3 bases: TGCAGCGTTGTTCGGCTAGCGGGATACAATGAGCAGTTCTTC.

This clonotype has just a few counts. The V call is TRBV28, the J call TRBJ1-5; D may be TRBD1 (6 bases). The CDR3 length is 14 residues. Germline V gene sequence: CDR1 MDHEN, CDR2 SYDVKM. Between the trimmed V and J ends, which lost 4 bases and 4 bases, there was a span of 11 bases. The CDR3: CASSSRGGNQPQHF. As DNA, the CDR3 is TGTGCCAGCAGTTCCAGGGGTGGGAATCAGCCCCAGCATTTT.

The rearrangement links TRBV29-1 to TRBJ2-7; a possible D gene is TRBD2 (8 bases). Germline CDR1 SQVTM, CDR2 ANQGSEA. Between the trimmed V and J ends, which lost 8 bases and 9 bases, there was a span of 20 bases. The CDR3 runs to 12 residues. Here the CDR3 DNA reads TGCAGCTGTGTCGGGGGGGACAGAGGGCAGTACTTC. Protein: CSCVGGDRGQYF.

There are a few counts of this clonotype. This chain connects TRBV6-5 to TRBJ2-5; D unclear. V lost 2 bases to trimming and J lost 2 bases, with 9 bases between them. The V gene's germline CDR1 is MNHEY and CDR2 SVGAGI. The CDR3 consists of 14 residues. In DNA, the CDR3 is TGTGCCAGCAGTTACCCCGGCTCTCAAGAGACCCAGTACTTC. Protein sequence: CASSYPGSQETQYF.

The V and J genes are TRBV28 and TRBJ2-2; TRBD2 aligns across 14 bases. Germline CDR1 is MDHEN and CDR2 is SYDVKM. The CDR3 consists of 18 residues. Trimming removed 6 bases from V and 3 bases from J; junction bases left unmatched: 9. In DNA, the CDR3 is TGTGCCAGCAGCATCAGGACTAGCGGGAGGCGATACACCGGGGAGCTGTTTTTT. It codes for CASSIRTSGRRYTGELFF.

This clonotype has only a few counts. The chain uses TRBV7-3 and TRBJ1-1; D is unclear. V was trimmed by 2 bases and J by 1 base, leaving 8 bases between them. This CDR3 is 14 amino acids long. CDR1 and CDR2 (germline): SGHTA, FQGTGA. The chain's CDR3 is CASSLGPQNTEAFF. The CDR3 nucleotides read TGTGCCAGCAGCTTAGGCCCACAGAACACTGAAGCTTTCTTT.

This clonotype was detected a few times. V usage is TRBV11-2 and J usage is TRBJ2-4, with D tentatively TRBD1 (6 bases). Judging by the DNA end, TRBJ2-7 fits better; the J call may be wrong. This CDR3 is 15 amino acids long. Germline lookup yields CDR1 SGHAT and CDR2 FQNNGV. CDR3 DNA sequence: TGTGCCAGCAGCTTAGAATACAGGGAGACCTACGAGCAGTACTTC. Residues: CASSLEYRETYEQYF.

The CDR3 sequence: CATSLGARSQETQYF. Here the CDR3 DNA reads TGTGCCACCAGTCTTGGGGCCAGGTCACAAGAGACCCAGTACTTC. The V and J genes are TRBV15 and TRBJ2-5; D is perhaps TRBD1 (5 bases). CDR1 and CDR2 (germline): LNHNV, YYDKDF (reference sequence). The V end was cut by 6 bases, the J end by 2 bases, with 16 bases between. The CDR3 is 15 amino acids.

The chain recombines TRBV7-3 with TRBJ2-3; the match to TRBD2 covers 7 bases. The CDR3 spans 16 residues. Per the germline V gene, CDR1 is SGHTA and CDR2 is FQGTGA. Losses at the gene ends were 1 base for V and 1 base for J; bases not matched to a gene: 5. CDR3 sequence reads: CASSLNRGSGTDTQYF. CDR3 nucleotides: TGTGCCAGCAGCTTAAATCGCGGGAGTGGCACAGATACGCAGTATTTT.

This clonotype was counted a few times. CDR3 amino acids: CASSSYTLAGAIFNEQFF. CDR3 bases: TGCGCCAGCAGCTCCTACACACTAGCGGGAGCAATTTTCAATGAGCAGTTCTTC. The J gene is TRBJ2-1, the V gene TRBV5-1; TRBD2 matches at 11 bases. This CDR3 is 18 amino acids long. V lost 3 bases to trimming and J lost 6 bases; unmatched junction nucleotides: 14. The V gene's germline CDR1 is SGHRS and CDR2 YFSETQ.

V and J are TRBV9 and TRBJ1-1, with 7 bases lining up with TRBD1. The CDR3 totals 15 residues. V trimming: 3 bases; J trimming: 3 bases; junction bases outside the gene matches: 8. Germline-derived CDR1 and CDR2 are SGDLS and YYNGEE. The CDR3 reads CASSAEDRRYTEAFF. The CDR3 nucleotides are TGTGCCAGCAGCGCTGAGGACAGGAGGTACACTGAAGCTTTCTTT. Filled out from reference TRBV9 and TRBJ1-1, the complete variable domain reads DSGVTQTPKHLITATGQRVTLRCSPRSGDLSVYWYQQSLDQGLQFLIQYYNGEERAKGNILERFSAQQFPDLHSELNLSSLELGDSALYFCASSAEDRRYTEAFFGQGTRLTVV.

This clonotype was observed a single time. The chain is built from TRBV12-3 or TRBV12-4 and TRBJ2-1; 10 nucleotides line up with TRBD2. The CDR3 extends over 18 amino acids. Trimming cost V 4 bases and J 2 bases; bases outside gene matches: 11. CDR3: CASSYSLAGAGPYNEQFF. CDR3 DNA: TGTGCCAGCAGTTATAGCCTAGCGGGGGCGGGACCCTACAATGAGCAGTTCTTC.

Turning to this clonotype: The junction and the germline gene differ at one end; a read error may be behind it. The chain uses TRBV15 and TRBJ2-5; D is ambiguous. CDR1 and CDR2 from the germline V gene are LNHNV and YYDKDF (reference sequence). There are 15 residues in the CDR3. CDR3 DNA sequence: TGTGCCATCAGCAGAGATGGGCCGGCAGGTGAGACCCAGTACTTC. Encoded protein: CAISRDGPAGETQYF.

The CDR3 region has the DNA TGTGCCAGCAGTTCGCCCCGTCCCAGCCAAGAGACCCAGTACTTC. This sequence encodes CASSSPRPSQETQYF. The rearrangement links TRBV28 to TRBJ2-5, with D uncertain. The CDR3 contains 15 residues. The germline gives CDR1 MDHEN, CDR2 SYDVKM. V lost 4 bases and J lost 1, with 13 bases in between.

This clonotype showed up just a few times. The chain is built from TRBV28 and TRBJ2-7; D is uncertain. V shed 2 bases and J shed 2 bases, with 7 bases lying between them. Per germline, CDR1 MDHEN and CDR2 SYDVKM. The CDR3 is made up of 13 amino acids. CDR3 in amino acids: CASSLLPAYEQYF. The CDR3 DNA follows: TGTGCCAGCAGTTTACTCCCTGCCTACGAGCAGTACTTC.

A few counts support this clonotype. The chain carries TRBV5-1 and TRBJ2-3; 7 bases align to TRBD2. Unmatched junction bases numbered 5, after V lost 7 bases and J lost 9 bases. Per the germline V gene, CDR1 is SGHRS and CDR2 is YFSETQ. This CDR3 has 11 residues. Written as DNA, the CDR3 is TGCGCCAGCGAGAGCGGGGCAACGCAGTATTTT. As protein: CASESGATQYF.

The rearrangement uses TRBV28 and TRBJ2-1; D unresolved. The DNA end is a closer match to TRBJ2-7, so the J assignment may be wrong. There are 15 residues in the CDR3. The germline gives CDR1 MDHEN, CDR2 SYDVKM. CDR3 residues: CASSLGMDPRYEQYF. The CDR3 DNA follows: TGTGCCAGCAGTTTAGGAATGGACCCACGCTACGAGCAGTACTTC.

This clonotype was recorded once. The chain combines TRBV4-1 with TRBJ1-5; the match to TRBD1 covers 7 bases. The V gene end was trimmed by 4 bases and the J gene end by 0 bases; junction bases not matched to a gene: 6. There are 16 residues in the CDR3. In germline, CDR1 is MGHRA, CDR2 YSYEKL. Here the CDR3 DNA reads TGCGCCAGCAGCCGGGACAGCCAGTATAGCAATCAGCCCCAGCATTTT. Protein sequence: CASSRDSQYSNQPQHF.

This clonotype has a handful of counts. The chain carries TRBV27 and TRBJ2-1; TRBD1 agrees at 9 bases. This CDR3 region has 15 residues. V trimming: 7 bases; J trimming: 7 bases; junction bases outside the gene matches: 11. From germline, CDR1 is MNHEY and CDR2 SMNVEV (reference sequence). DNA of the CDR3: TGTGCCAGCAAACCGACAGGGGGTTTTGGGAATGAGCAGTTCTTC. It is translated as CASKPTGGFGNEQFF.

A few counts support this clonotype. This CDR3 is CASSRYSEGGRGETQYF. CDR3 coding DNA: TGTGCCAGCAGTCGCTATTCTGAGGGCGGCAGGGGGGAGACCCAGTACTTC. V gene TRBV28 combines with J gene TRBJ2-5, with TRBD1 matching over 7 bases. Germline V lookup: CDR1 MDHEN, CDR2 SYDVKM. This CDR3 spans 17 amino acids. Trimming at V came to 5 bases and at J to 5 bases, leaving 17 bases not matched to a gene.

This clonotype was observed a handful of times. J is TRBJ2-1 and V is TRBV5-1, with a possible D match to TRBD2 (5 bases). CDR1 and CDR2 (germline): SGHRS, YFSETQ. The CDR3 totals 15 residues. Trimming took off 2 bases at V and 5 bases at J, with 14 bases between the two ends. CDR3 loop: CASSLGGSAHNEQFF. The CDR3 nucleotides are TGCGCCAGCAGCTTAGGTGGGAGCGCCCACAATGAGCAGTTCTTC. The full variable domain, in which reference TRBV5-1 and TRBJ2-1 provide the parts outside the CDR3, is KAGVTQTPRYLIKTRGQQVTLSCSPISGHRSVSWYQQTPGQGLQFLFEYFSETQRNKGNFPGRFSGRQFSNSRSEMNVSTLELGDSALYLCASSLGGSAHNEQFFGPGTRLTVL.

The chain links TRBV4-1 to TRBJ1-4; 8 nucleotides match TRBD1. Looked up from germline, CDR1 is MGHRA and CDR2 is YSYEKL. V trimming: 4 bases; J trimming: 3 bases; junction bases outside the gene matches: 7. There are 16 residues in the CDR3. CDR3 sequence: CASSPLQGGSNEKLFF. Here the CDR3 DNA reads TGCGCCAGCAGCCCCCTACAGGGGGGCTCTAATGAAAAACTGTTTTTT.

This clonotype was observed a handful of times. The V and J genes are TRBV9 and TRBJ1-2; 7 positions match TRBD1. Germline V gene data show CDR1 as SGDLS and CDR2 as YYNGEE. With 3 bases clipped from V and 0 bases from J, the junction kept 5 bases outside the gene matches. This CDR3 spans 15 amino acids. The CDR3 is CASSGGTVTNYGYTF. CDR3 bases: TGTGCCAGCAGCGGAGGGACAGTGACTAACTATGGCTACACCTTC. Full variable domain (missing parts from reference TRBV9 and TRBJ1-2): DSGVTQTPKHLITATGQRVTLRCSPRSGDLSVYWYQQSLDQGLQFLIQYYNGEERAKGNILERFSAQQFPDLHSELNLSSLELGDSALYFCASSGGTVTNYGYTFGSGTRLTVV.

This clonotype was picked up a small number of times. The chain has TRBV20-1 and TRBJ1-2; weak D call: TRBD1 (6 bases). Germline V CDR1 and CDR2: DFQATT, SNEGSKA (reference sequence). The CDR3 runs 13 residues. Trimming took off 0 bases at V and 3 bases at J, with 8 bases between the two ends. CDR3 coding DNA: TGCAGTGCTAGAGATAAGGGGGACTATGGCTACACCTTC. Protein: CSARDKGDYGYTF.

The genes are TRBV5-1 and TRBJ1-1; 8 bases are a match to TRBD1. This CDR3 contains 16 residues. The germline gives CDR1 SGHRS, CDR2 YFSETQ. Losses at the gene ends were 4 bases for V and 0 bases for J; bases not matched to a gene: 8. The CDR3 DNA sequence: TGCGCCAGCAGCCAAGACAGGGGTATCTTGAACACTGAAGCTTTCTTT. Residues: CASSQDRGILNTEAFF.

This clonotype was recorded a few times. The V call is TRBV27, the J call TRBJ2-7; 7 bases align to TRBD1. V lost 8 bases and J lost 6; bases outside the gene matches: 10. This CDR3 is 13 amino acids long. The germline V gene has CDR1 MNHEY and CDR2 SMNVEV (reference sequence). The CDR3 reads CASGAGTEREQYF. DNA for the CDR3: TGTGCCAGCGGCGCCGGGACAGAGCGCGAGCAGTACTTC.

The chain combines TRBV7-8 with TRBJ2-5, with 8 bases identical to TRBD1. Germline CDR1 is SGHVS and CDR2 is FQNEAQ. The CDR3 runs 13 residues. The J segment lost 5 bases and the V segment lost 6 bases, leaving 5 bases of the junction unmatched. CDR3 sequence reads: CASRLRGQETQYF. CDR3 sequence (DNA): TGTGCCAGCAGGCTCAGGGGGCAGGAGACCCAGTACTTC. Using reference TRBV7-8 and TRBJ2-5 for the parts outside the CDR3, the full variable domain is GAGVSQSPRYKVAKRGQDVALRCDPISGHVSLFWYQQALGQGPEFLTYFQNEAQLDKSGLPSDRFFAERPEGSVSTLKIQRTQQEDSAVYLCASRLRGQETQYFGPGTRLLVL.